These T cell receptor beta chains were read from a single sample in a study of beta chain bispecific antibodies for T cell cancers. MiXCR, run by TCRdb on the 5' RACE reads, gives a single entry per CDR3 protein. The profile shows roughly 15,000 distinct CDR3 sequences, 2.1% of them singletons. The antigens of these receptors remain unknown. The sample was healthy donor T cells cultured with leukemia cells. The receptors were gathered from a human donor in good health. Some clones in this sample may be carry-over from other donors' samples. Each CDR3 is given with its conserved first and last residue. A D gene is named only where the DNA matches it firmly. Where a row states a size, it is once, few, many or the class of an expanded clone; other rows omit it.

d_call	clone_size	j_call	v_call	cdr3_nt	cdr3_aa
TRBD2	many	TRBJ2-1	TRBV2	TGTGCCAGCAGACGAACTAGCGGGCGTTCTTACAATGAGCAGTTCTTC	CASRRTSGRSYNEQFF
NA	few	TRBJ2-2	TRBV19	TGTGCCAGTACCATGGGCGGTTACACCGGGGAGCTGTTTTTT	CASTMGGYTGELFF
NA	many	TRBJ1-3	TRBV7-9	TGTGCCAGCAGCCCGGACGGGATCGTCGGAAACACCATATATTTT	CASSPDGIVGNTIYF
NA	few	TRBJ2-7	TRBV11-2	TGTGCCAGCAGCCGCTTCGCCAGTGCGACCTACGAGCAGTACTTC	CASSRFASATYEQYF
NA	many	TRBJ1-1	TRBV5-1	TGCGCCAGCAGCTTGGGACAGGTGAACACTGAAGCTTTCTTT	CASSLGQVNTEAFF
NA	many	TRBJ2-3	TRBV7-8	TGTGCCAGCAGCGCCTCAGGACTGATTTACACAGATACGCAGTATTTT	CASSASGLIYTDTQYF
NA	many	TRBJ1-2	TRBV4-1	TGCGCCAGCAGCCAAGATTTCGGAGCTGGCTACACCTTC	CASSQDFGAGYTF
TRBD2	many	TRBJ2-3	TRBV11-2	TGTGCCAGCAGCATTGGGACTAGCGGGGCAGATACGCAGTATTTT	CASSIGTSGADTQYF
NA	many	TRBJ2-7	TRBV11-2	TGTGCCAGCAGCCCGAACCAGGGGTATAACGAGCAGTACTTC	CASSPNQGYNEQYF
TRBD1	many	TRBJ2-2	TRBV12-3/TRBV12-4	TGTGCCAGCAGTTTACTCTTGGGACAGGCCGGTACGAACACCGGGGAGCTGTTTTTT	CASSLLLGQAGTNTGELFF
NA	many	TRBJ2-7	TRBV2	TGTGCCAGCACCCGGCAGCCATCCTACGAGCAGTACTTC	CASTRQPSYEQYF
NA	many	TRBJ1-6	TRBV4-1	TGCGCCAGCAGCCAAGGGACATCGTCACCCCTCCACTTT	CASSQGTSSPLHF
NA	many	TRBJ2-5	TRBV12-3/TRBV12-4	TGTGCCAGCACCGGGCCTGAGGGGGAGACCCAGTACTTC	CASTGPEGETQYF
NA	many	TRBJ2-7	TRBV19	TGTGCCAGTAGTATGCGGCAGAGCTCCTACGAGCAGTACTTC	CASSMRQSSYEQYF
NA	many	TRBJ2-5	TRBV29-1	TGCAGCGTTGATCGACCACCGCAGTACTTC	CSVDRPPQYF
TRBD1	many	TRBJ1-1	TRBV4-1	TGCGCCAGCAGCCAGGGACAGGGAACAACTGAAGCTTTCTTT	CASSQGQGTTEAFF
NA	many	TRBJ1-1	TRBV5-1	TGCGCCAGCAGCCAAATGACAGGTATGAACACTGAAGCTTTCTTT	CASSQMTGMNTEAFF
TRBD1	many	TRBJ2-5	TRBV12-3/TRBV12-4	TGTGCCAGCAGTCCCCGACAGGGAACCTCGTGGGAGACCCAGTACTTC	CASSPRQGTSWETQYF
TRBD1	many	TRBJ2-2	TRBV13	TGTGCCAGCAGCTTCGACAGGGGGCTTACCGGGGAGCTGTTTTTT	CASSFDRGLTGELFF
NA	many	TRBJ2-3	TRBV7-6	TGTGCCAGCAGCTTAGAAGTGGGCACAGATACGCAGTATTTT	CASSLEVGTDTQYF
NA	many	TRBJ2-5	TRBV5-1	TGCGCCAGCACCACCGAAGAGACCCAGTACTTC	CASTTEETQYF
NA	many	TRBJ2-1	TRBV14	TGTGCCAGCAGCCAAGAGTGGGGGGAATCCTACAATGAGCAGTTCTTC	CASSQEWGESYNEQFF
NA	many	TRBJ1-1	TRBV2	TGTGCCAGCAGCCCCGAGGGGGGGGGCACTGAAGCTTTCTTT	CASSPEGGGTEAFF
NA	many	TRBJ1-2	TRBV2	TGTGCCAGCAGTGTAGGGCAGGCAGTGTCCTATGGCTACACCTTC	CASSVGQAVSYGYTF
NA	many	TRBJ1-3	TRBV6-6	TGTGCCAGCAGCTTAACAGGGTCCGGAAACACCATATATTTT	CASSLTGSGNTIYF
TRBD1	many	TRBJ1-1	TRBV5-4	TGTGCCAGCAGCCTAGTGGACAGGGCAAACACTGAAGCTTTCTTT	CASSLVDRANTEAFF
NA	many	TRBJ1-2	TRBV19	TGTGCCAGTAGTACGGACCCGGCGACCGTAGGCTACACCTTC	CASSTDPATVGYTF
NA	NA	TRBJ2-3	TRBV18	TGTGCCAGCTCACCAAGAGGGGACGACAGTTCTGGGATTGTCACAGATACGCAGTATTTT	CASSPRGDDSSGIVTDTQYF
TRBD1	many	TRBJ1-2	TRBV7-6	TGTGCCAGCAGCTTAAACGGACAGGCGGGTTACTATGGCTACACCTTC	CASSLNGQAGYYGYTF
NA	many	TRBJ2-1	TRBV27	TGTGCCAGCAGTTTAAGGGGGGGCCCCTACAATGAGCAGTTCTTC	CASSLRGGPYNEQFF
NA	medium-sized	TRBJ2-7	TRBV4-1	TGCGCCAGCAGCCAAGATCACGGTACAGGCTACGAGCAGTACTTC	CASSQDHGTGYEQYF
TRBD1	many	TRBJ1-1	TRBV27	TGTGCCAGCAGTACGGCTCTCGGGGCAGGGGGGCCCTACACTGAAGCTTTCTTT	CASSTALGAGGPYTEAFF
TRBD1	many	TRBJ1-2	TRBV30	TGTGCCTGGAGTGGGACAGGGTCTAACTATGGCTACACCTTC	CAWSGTGSNYGYTF
NA	medium-sized	TRBJ2-6	TRBV7-8	TGTGCCAGCAGCGCACCAGGGTTTGGGGCCAACGTCCTGACTTTC	CASSAPGFGANVLTF
NA	many	TRBJ2-2	TRBV7-9	TGTGCCAGCAGCTTTACTACGAATCCCGGGGAGCTGTTTTTT	CASSFTTNPGELFF
NA	many	TRBJ2-5	TRBV20-1	TGCAGTGCAGCTCGACTAGTCTTTCGAGAGACCCAGTACTTC	CSAARLVFRETQYF
NA	many	TRBJ2-1	TRBV21-1	TGTGCCAGCAGCAAAGCCCCGACAGGGGCATCCTACAATGAGCAGTTCTTC	CASSKAPTGASYNEQFF
TRBD1	NA	TRBJ2-1	TRBV5-1	TGCGCCAGCAGCTTGTCTTCAGGGGGCTATGTGAGTGAGCAGTTCTTC	CASSLSSGGYVSEQFF
TRBD1	many	TRBJ2-2	TRBV14	TGTGCCAGCAGCGAAACAGGGGTCGGGGAGCTGTTTTTT	CASSETGVGELFF
NA	medium-sized	TRBJ2-5	TRBV20-1	TGCAGTGCTGTGAGGGAGACCCAGTACTTC	CSAVRETQYF
NA	many	TRBJ2-2	TRBV6-2/TRBV6-3	TGTGCCAGCACCGGGACGGGCACCGGGGAGCTGTTTTTT	CASTGTGTGELFF
NA	many	TRBJ2-2	TRBV5-4	TGTGCCAGCACCTTCGGGGGCACCGGGGAGCTGTTTTTT	CASTFGGTGELFF
NA	NA	TRBJ2-2	TRBV4-1	TGCGCCAGCAGCGGTTTAGGTCAGGGAGGCACCGGGGAGCTGTTTTTT	CASSGLGQGGTGELFF
TRBD1	many	TRBJ2-2	TRBV15	TGTGCCACCAGCATCGGGACAGCTAACACCGGGGAGCTGTTTTTT	CATSIGTANTGELFF
NA	NA	TRBJ2-3	TRBV30	TGTGCCTGGAGTGTACAAGGTACAGATACGCAGTATTTT	CAWSVQGTDTQYF
NA	many	TRBJ1-2	TRBV10-3	TGTGCCATCAGTGAGTTGACAGCTTATGGCTACACCTTC	CAISELTAYGYTF
TRBD1	many	TRBJ2-5	TRBV5-1	TGCGCCAGCAGCGAGCGACAGGGTTCAGAGACCCAGTACTTC	CASSERQGSETQYF
NA	medium-sized	TRBJ1-2	TRBV4-1	TGCGCCAGCAGCACCGGACAGATTAACTATGGCTACACCTTC	CASSTGQINYGYTF
NA	many	TRBJ2-5	TRBV4-1	TGCGCCAGCAGCCAAGATCGCGGCGGGTACCAAGAGACCCAGTACTTC	CASSQDRGGYQETQYF
NA	medium-sized	TRBJ2-1	TRBV11-2	TGTGCCAGCAGCTTAGATGAGGGGTCCGGCGATGAGCAGTTCTTC	CASSLDEGSGDEQFF
NA	many	TRBJ2-7	TRBV7-2	TGTGCCAGCAGCACGGGACTCGTCTACGAGCAGTACTTC	CASSTGLVYEQYF
TRBD1	many	TRBJ2-7	TRBV27	TGTGCCAGCCCAAAGAGGGGGTCGGACAGGGGGCAGTACTTC	CASPKRGSDRGQYF
NA	few	TRBJ2-1	TRBV18	TGTGCCAGCTCACTAACTTCGGGGGGCCCGAACGGGAATGAGCAGTTCTTC	CASSLTSGGPNGNEQFF
NA	many	TRBJ2-5	TRBV5-1	TGCGCCAGCAGCCCTGCTGGGGGGAGAGGGGAGACCCAGTACTTC	CASSPAGGRGETQYF
NA	many	TRBJ2-1	TRBV19	TGTGCCAGTACTTCTACAGGGTGGGGTGAGCAGTTCTTC	CASTSTGWGEQFF
NA	many	TRBJ2-5	TRBV9	TGTGCCAGCAGCGTAGAGGGCTTCAACCAAGAGACCCAGTACTTC	CASSVEGFNQETQYF
TRBD1	many	TRBJ2-1	TRBV5-1	TGCGCCAGCAGCTCAAGACAGGGGAGCTCCTACAATGAGCAGTTCTTC	CASSSRQGSSYNEQFF
NA	NA	TRBJ1-1	TRBV6-1	TGTGCCAGCACTATGCCGGGGGGGCGAACTGAAGCTTTCTTT	CASTMPGGRTEAFF
NA	NA	TRBJ2-5	TRBV20-1	TGCAGTGCTAGAGATTCGGGCCCATGGCGGGGGCTCCAAGAGACCCAGTACTTC	CSARDSGPWRGLQETQYF